The count of the clone carrying this TCR beta chain is one. Its target is not known. CDR3 size: 16 residues. Germline V lookup: CDR1 PRHDT, CDR2 FYEKMQ (reference sequence). V shed 3 bases and J 2 bases; nucleotides not matched to a gene: 7. As it was prepared, the TCRbeta library received unique molecular identifiers. MiXCR, run by TCRdb on the PCR reads, gives a single entry per CDR3 protein. The repertoire holds under 450,000 distinct CDR3 sequences, around 15% seen once, with less than 30% in the top ten. This record comes from a study of T-cell reconstitution after alpha-beta-depleted transplantation in children. Study conclusions and caveats: About two months after transplant, alpha-beta T cells reportedly came from several hundred expanded graft clones. At the one-year point after transplant, T-cell counts and TCRbeta diversity were found to come mostly from T cells that had been newly produced. Surviving recipient cells, namely T cells and thymic progenitors, were the source of high day-60 TCRbeta diversity in some patients.

The sample here was PBMCs, mostly from graft donor cells, taken 360 days after TCRalphabeta/CD19-depleted stem cell transplant. This sequence originates from a boy under three years old who had a stem cell transplant for Wiskott-Aldrich syndrome, so the T cells may come from the graft donor. This chain joins TRBV13 and TRBJ2-5, with 9 bases fitting TRBD1. CDR3 region: CASSFGPGQGQETQYF. For the CDR3, the DNA is TGTGCCAGCAGCTTTGGCCCGGGACAGGGACAAGAGACCCAGTACTTC.